The 14 T cell receptor beta chains below all came from one sample that was sequenced in a study of beta chain features in type 1 diabetes. cDNA synthesis used the whole RNA isolate, giving expressed TCRB sequences. TCRdb's copy holds only in-frame clones and misses some; the assay was immunoSEQ multiplex PCR. The sample shows under 800,000 clones, 15% to 19% of them seen only once. The sample taken for sequencing was naive CD4+ T cells from blood. The receptors were sampled from a man aged 18 to 29 in good health.

The rearrangement uses TRBV7-2 and TRBJ2-4; 12 nucleotides line up with TRBD2. V lost 5 bases, J lost 3 bases, and 5 bases stayed unmatched. Germline V CDR1 and CDR2: SGHTA, FQGNSA. The CDR3 is made up of 16 amino acids. CDR3 residues: CASSPLAGGLKNIQYF. The CDR3 nucleotides read TGTGCCAGCAGCCCACTAGCGGGGGGCCTCAAAAACATTCAGTACTTC.

The chain combines TRBV5-6 with TRBJ1-1; TRBD1 matches at 7 bases. Germline trimming cut 7 bases from V and 5 bases from J; bases unmatched to any gene: 8. The germline V gene has CDR1 SGHDT and CDR2 YYEEEE. CDR3 length equals 13 residues. The CDR3 DNA reads TGTGCCAGCCGCCGTCAGGGGGGGACTGAAGCTTTCTTT. Translated, it gives CASRRQGGTEAFF.

The V and J genes are TRBV7-6 and TRBJ2-1; TRBD2 matches at 10 bases. CDR3 length: 17 amino acids. V dropped 1 base and J dropped 2; count of bases not matched to a gene: 5. Germline lookup yields CDR1 SGHVS and CDR2 FNYEAQ. CDR3 in DNA: TGTGCCAGCAGCTTAGTTTCTAGCGGGGGAGCCTACAATGAGCAGTTCTTC. This sequence encodes CASSLVSSGGAYNEQFF.

This clone was counted a few times. This chain joins TRBV29-1 and TRBJ1-2; D remains unclear. The V gene lost 1 base and the J gene lost 7 bases, with 13 bases spanning the gap. There are 13 residues in the CDR3. Looked up from germline, CDR1 is SQVTM and CDR2 is ANQGSEA. DNA of the CDR3: TGCAGCGTTGAAGGCGGCATGCAATTTGGCTACACCTTC. This encodes CSVEGGMQFGYTF.

The chain has TRBV19 and TRBJ2-2; 10 bases match TRBD1. Trimming took 1 base from V and 3 from J; bases not matched to a gene: 5. This CDR3 region has 17 residues. Per the germline V gene, CDR1 is LNHDA and CDR2 is SQIVND (reference sequence). CDR3 bases: TGTGCCAGTAGTATAGGACAGGGGGCATATCACACCGGGGAGCTGTTTTTT. It encodes CASSIGQGAYHTGELFF.

This clone was counted a few times. The chain uses TRBV29-1 and TRBJ1-3; no clear D. The V gene lost 2 bases and the J gene lost 0 bases, with 14 bases spanning the gap. Germline-derived CDR1 and CDR2 are SQVTM and ANQGSEA. The CDR3 is made up of 16 amino acids. CDR3 loop: CSVERTGLSSGNTIYF. DNA of the CDR3: TGCAGCGTTGAAAGGACCGGTTTAAGCTCTGGAAACACCATATATTTT.

This chain joins TRBV5-1 and TRBJ1-2, with unresolved D. V was trimmed by 0 bases and J by 8 bases, leaving 8 bases between them. The CDR3 has 12 residues. Germline V CDR1 and CDR2: SGHRS, YFSETQ. For the CDR3, the DNA is TGCGCCAGCAGCTTGGGAGGCGGCGGCTACACCTTC. Encoded protein: CASSLGGGGYTF.

There are a few counts of this clone. The chain carries TRBV30 and TRBJ1-1, with D uncertain. Per germline, CDR1 GTSNPN and CDR2 SVGIG (reference sequence). The CDR3 totals 13 residues. V lost 0 bases, J lost 10 bases, and 15 bases lay in between. In DNA form, the CDR3 reads TGTGCCTGGAGTGTAGGGCCCTCAAAGACAGCTTTCTTT. Translating it yields CAWSVGPSKTAFF.

V and J are TRBV7-9 and TRBJ2-5, with 9 bases that match TRBD1. The CDR3 contains 18 residues. Germline CDR1 is SEHNR and CDR2 is FQNEAQ (reference sequence). The J segment lost 0 bases and the V segment lost 2 bases, leaving 10 bases of the junction unmatched. DNA of the CDR3: TGTGCCAGCAGCTTACGGACAGGGGCAGGGAGGTACCAAGAGACCCAGTACTTC. It encodes CASSLRTGAGRYQETQYF.

This clone has more than one count but fewer than ten. DNA for the CDR3: TGTGCCAGCAGCGTAGACCCCTCAGATACGCAGTATTTT. Its protein is CASSVDPSDTQYF. The gene calls are TRBV9 and TRBJ2-3; D ambiguous. Germline CDR1 reads SGDLS; CDR2 reads YYNGEE. V lost 0 bases to trimming and J lost 4 bases, with 6 bases between them. The CDR3 has 13 amino acids.

This clone has just a few counts. The V gene is TRBV28, the J gene TRBJ1-5; a weak D match, TRBD1 (5 bases). Trimming took off 4 bases at V and 3 bases at J, with 22 bases between the two ends. In germline, CDR1 is MDHEN, CDR2 SYDVKM. The CDR3 is 18 amino acids. The CDR3 is CASSWLLRGSGANQPQHF. DNA for the CDR3: TGTGCCAGCAGTTGGCTATTACGAGGCAGCGGGGCCAATCAGCCCCAGCATTTT.

This chain joins TRBV30 and TRBJ2-1, with 8 bases identical to TRBD2. This CDR3 has 15 amino acids. Trimming removed 2 bases from V and 0 bases from J; junction bases left unmatched: 3. Germline assignment: CDR1 GTSNPN and CDR2 SVGIG (reference sequence). Here the CDR3 DNA reads TGTGCCTGGAGTCGTAGCGGGGCCTCCTACAATGAGCAGTTCTTC. It yields the protein CAWSRSGASYNEQFF. The full variable domain, with the rest looked up from reference TRBV30 and TRBJ2-1, is SQTIHQWPATLVQPVGSPLSLECTVEGTSNPNLYWYRQAAGRGLQLLFYSVGIGQISSEVPQNLSASRPQDRQFILSSKKLLLSDSGFYLCAWSRSGASYNEQFFGPGTRLTVL.

This clone has more than one count but fewer than ten. The chain has TRBV11-3 and TRBJ2-3; D is uncertain. Germline assignment: CDR1 SGHNT and CDR2 YENEEA. There are 13 residues in the CDR3. Trimming stripped 3 bases from V and 4 bases from J, with 8 bases between. This chain's CDR3 is CASSFMQPDTQYF. CDR3 sequence (DNA): TGTGCCAGCAGCTTTATGCAGCCAGATACGCAGTATTTT.

This clone was counted only a few times. The chain combines TRBV29-1 with TRBJ1-2, with 9 bases aligning to TRBD1. Germline CDR1 and CDR2: SQVTM and ANQGSEA. This CDR3 is 13 amino acids long. V lost 3 bases, J lost 4 bases, and 3 bases stayed unmatched. CDR3 bases: TGCAGCGTTGAGAAGGACAGGGGCTATGGCTACACCTTC. This codes for CSVEKDRGYGYTF.